What follows describes a single T cell receptor beta chain. Its antigen is as yet unknown. The sample originates from a study of T cell responses to AZD1222 COVID-19 vaccine. The study, taken as a whole, reports: Increases in Spike-specific TCR breadth and depth were seen after two AZD1222 doses. A reported finding is that nearly half of spike-specific TCRs target unmutated variant regions. Dominant at 160-218 and 743-854, vaccine-associated CD4 TCRs also spanned spike.

The CDR3 totals 11 residues. V lost 7 bases, J lost 7 bases, and 11 bases lay in between. In germline, CDR1 is SQVTM, CDR2 ANQGSEA. The method was immunoSEQ multiplex PCR; TCRdb's version includes in-frame clones alone and lacks a portion of them. The sample yields some 150,000 clones, about 92% seen once. This sample comprised peripheral blood, obtained on day 0 of AZD1222 vaccination. This chain links TRBV29-1 with TRBJ2-1; possible D gene TRBD1, 5 bases. This clonotype originated in an adult in good health. DNA for the CDR3: TGCAGCGCCTCGGCAGGGAATGAGCAGTTCTTC. Translated: CSASAGNEQFF.